Listed below are T cell receptor beta chains from one sample, sequenced in a study of cytomegalovirus exposure and HLA in healthy donors. Using immunoSEQ multiplex PCR, the repertoire was profiled, and TCRdb retains in-frame clones only, with some absent. This sample carries 180,000 or so clones, over 75% of them seen once, and the ten largest clones take 11% to 15%. Sequenced: PBMCs. These receptor sequences come from a man aged 45-65 years in good health and CMV-seropositive. CDR3s include the opening cysteine and the closing phenylalanine or tryptophan.

V	J	CDR3
TRBV9	TRBJ2-1	CASSAPFIWTSGVQSSYNEQFF
TRBV7-2	TRBJ2-7	CASSSNSYEQYF
TRBV7-2	TRBJ2-1	CASSLRTGGAYYNEQFF
TRBV6-4	TRBJ2-1	CASSDHGFGTGYNEQFF
TRBV5-1	TRBJ1-5	CASSLDGGGGQPQHF
TRBV14	TRBJ2-3	CASSQGSGTSTDTQYF
TRBV19	TRBJ1-6	CASSVAGGNSPLHF
TRBV15	TRBJ1-6	CATSSSAFGQRNSPLHF
TRBV2	TRBJ2-1	CASKGASIHEQFF
TRBV5-1	TRBJ1-1	CASSTRTGRGNTEAFF
TRBV28	TRBJ1-2	CASSSHGRTGDGYTF
TRBV5-1	TRBJ1-2	CASSPDRGYGYTF
TRBV5-1	TRBJ1-3	CASSLGRNGQDTIYF
TRBV4-2	TRBJ2-2	CASAPTSAATGELFF
TRBV7-2	TRBJ2-5	CASSSQGGQETQYF
TRBV28	TRBJ1-6	CASRQSYNSPLHF
TRBV28	TRBJ1-2	CASSSPPHTSGYTF
TRBV2	TRBJ1-4	CASIVVGAASGKLFF
TRBV6-5	TRBJ1-3	CASSLKGAGNTIYF
TRBV13	TRBJ1-2	CASSLGAGTKGYTF
TRBV7-9	TRBJ1-1	CASSFGGERGTEAFF
TRBV7-9	TRBJ2-7	CASSFLSYEQYF
TRBV6-6	TRBJ1-1	CASSYSTGNTEAFF
TRBV6-1	TRBJ2-3	CASSEMGGGASGDTQYF